The next 32 T cell receptor beta chains were all read from a single sample in a study of blood T cell repertoires in COVID-19. The protocol was immunoSEQ multiplex PCR, while the TCRdb copy is restricted to in-frame clones and leaves out a portion. This table holds 60,000 to 70,000 clones, about 82% found once. Sequencing input: peripheral blood. These receptors all stem from a man in his forties or fifties with acute or convalescent COVID-19.

This chain joins TRBV24-1 and TRBJ2-3; 13 bases align to TRBD2. The germline V gene has CDR1 KGHDR and CDR2 SFDVKD. This CDR3 is 16 amino acids long. V shed 6 bases, J shed 6 bases, and the junction held 8 bases outside the gene matches. CDR3 bases: TGTGCCACCAGTTCGACTAGCGGGGGGCAGACCGATACGCAGTATTTT. This translates into CATSSTSGGQTDTQYF.

This chain connects TRBV27 to TRBJ2-3, with 7 nucleotides matching TRBD1. The germline V gene has CDR1 MNHEY and CDR2 SMNVEV (reference sequence). CDR3 length: 16 residues. V shed 2 bases and J 1 base; nucleotides not matched to a gene: 6. The CDR3 reads CASSLTGVLGTDTQYF. The CDR3 DNA follows: TGTGCCAGCAGTTTAACAGGGGTGCTCGGCACAGATACGCAGTATTTT.

The rearrangement uses TRBV6-5 and TRBJ1-1, with 10 bases fitting TRBD1. V dropped 5 bases and J dropped 10; count of bases not matched to a gene: 13. Germline assignment: CDR1 MNHEY and CDR2 SVGAGI. The CDR3 loop spans 15 amino acids. CDR3: CASSRGARTGGIAFF. The CDR3 coding sequence is TGTGCCAGCAGTCGAGGCGCCAGGACAGGGGGGATAGCTTTCTTT.

Written as DNA, the CDR3 is TGTGCCAGCAGCCCGACTAGCGGGAGAAGCTCCTACAATGAGCAGTTCTTC. The encoded protein is CASSPTSGRSSYNEQFF. The V call is TRBV7-3, the J call TRBJ2-1; TRBD2 matches at 12 bases. Germline V lookup: CDR1 SGHTA, CDR2 FQGTGA. This CDR3 comprises 17 residues. The V segment lost 5 bases and the J segment 0 bases; nucleotides outside the gene matches: 5.

The chain combines TRBV2 with TRBJ1-4; D might be TRBD1 (6 bases). The CDR3 has 15 amino acids. Germline V gives CDR1 SNHLY, CDR2 FYNNEI. V was trimmed by 5 bases and J by 4 bases, leaving 14 bases between them. In DNA, the CDR3 is TGTGCCAGCAGTTCCCTGGACAGCCGTAATGAAAAACTGTTTTTT. This translates into CASSSLDSRNEKLFF.

This clone showed up just a few times. The rearrangement uses TRBV29-1 and TRBJ2-7; D remains ambiguous. The CDR3 is made up of 12 amino acids. CDR1 SQVTM and CDR2 ANQGSEA come from the germline V gene. Trimming took off 4 bases at V and 6 bases at J, with 13 bases between the two ends. The CDR3 nucleotides are TGCAGCGTTGTTGAAGTCGGTGCCGAGCAGTACTTC. Amino acid sequence: CSVVEVGAEQYF.

The V call is TRBV20-1, the J call TRBJ2-7; D gene unclear. Germline CDR1 is DFQATT and CDR2 is SNEGSKA (reference sequence). Trimming removed 6 bases at V and 3 bases at J, with 9 bases between. There are 11 residues in the CDR3. The CDR3 region has the DNA TGCAGTGCCAGATCGGGCTACGAGCAGTACTTC. This encodes CSARSGYEQYF.

The chain carries TRBV5-8 and TRBJ2-3, with 7 bases aligning to TRBD2. The trim removed 4 bases at V and 5 bases at J, leaving 7 bases unmatched. There are 14 residues in the CDR3. CDR1 is SGHTS, CDR2 YDEGEE, per germline. As DNA, the CDR3 is TGTGCCAGCAGCCCCGGACTAGTGGTAGATACGCAGTATTTT. It specifies CASSPGLVVDTQYF.

The chain joins TRBV7-9 to TRBJ2-7, with TRBD1 matching over 10 bases. CDR3 size: 15 residues. V gave up 4 bases and J gave up 5 bases; unmatched junction bases: 8. Germline V lookup: CDR1 SEHNR, CDR2 FQNEAQ (reference sequence). As DNA, the CDR3 is TGTGCCAGCAGCTACCGGACAGGGGGGGTGGACGAGCAGTACTTC. Amino acid sequence: CASSYRTGGVDEQYF.

The genes are TRBV28 and TRBJ1-2; the D is unclear. Germline CDR1 reads MDHEN; CDR2 reads SYDVKM. The length of the CDR3 is 13 residues. The V and J ends lost 3 bases and 4 bases respectively, with 9 bases between them. CDR3 loop: CASSLTIGYGYTF. In nucleotides, the CDR3 is TGTGCCAGCAGTTTGACAATTGGCTATGGCTACACCTTC.

The chain combines TRBV6-5 with TRBJ1-6; D is undetermined. CDR1 is MNHEY, CDR2 SVGAGI, per germline. The CDR3 totals 12 residues. V was cut by 7 bases and J by 7 bases, with 8 bases left in between. The CDR3 bases are TGTGCCAGCAACGATCAGAATTCACCCCTCCACTTT. Its protein product is CASNDQNSPLHF.

J is TRBJ2-1 and V is TRBV5-1; 7 bases match TRBD2. The CDR3 contains 14 residues. CDR1 and CDR2 (germline): SGHRS, YFSETQ. With 5 bases clipped from V and 10 bases from J, the junction kept 12 bases outside the gene matches. CDR3 nucleotide sequence: TGCGCCAGCAGTTTCTTTGCCGGGACTACCGAGCAGTTCTTC. Encoded protein: CASSFFAGTTEQFF.

The rearrangement links TRBV4-1 to TRBJ2-5, with TRBD2 matching over 9 bases. The V and J ends lost 3 bases and 7 bases, in that order; junction bases with no gene match: 21. This CDR3 has 19 amino acids. The V gene's germline CDR1 is MGHRA and CDR2 YSYEKL. The chain's CDR3 is CASSQIQQRGASGAGTQYF. The CDR3 bases are TGCGCCAGCAGCCAGATCCAGCAGCGCGGAGCTAGCGGGGCAGGGACCCAGTACTTC.

V gene TRBV2 combines with J gene TRBJ1-1; D is uncertain. Germline V gene data show CDR1 as SNHLY and CDR2 as FYNNEI. Trimming pared 5 bases from V and 3 bases from J, leaving 10 bases between. This CDR3 is built from 13 residues. CDR3 sequence reads: CASSISRDTEAFF. The CDR3, as DNA: TGTGCCAGCAGTATATCTCGGGACACTGAAGCTTTCTTT.

CDR3 region: CASSPRVSSYGYTF. Here the CDR3 DNA reads TGTGCCAGCAGTCCCCGCGTTTCAAGTTATGGCTACACCTTC. The chain recombines TRBV7-8 with TRBJ1-2; D gene unclear. Germline lookup yields CDR1 SGHVS and CDR2 FQNEAQ. The CDR3 spans 14 residues. V lost 6 bases and J lost 5, with 16 bases in between.

This chain connects TRBV30 to TRBJ1-2; D is perhaps TRBD1 (6 bases). The CDR3 has 14 residues. The germline V gene has CDR1 GTSNPN and CDR2 SVGIG (reference sequence). Trimming removed 0 bases from V and 4 bases from J, with 12 bases in between. In nucleotides, the CDR3 is TGTGCCTGGAGTGTACAGGGTGTATCCTATGGCTACACCTTC. This encodes CAWSVQGVSYGYTF.

This chain links TRBV11-2 with TRBJ2-3; 8 bases line up with TRBD2. The CDR3 is 15 residues long. The ends lost 8 bases at V and 0 bases at J; junction bases unmatched: 7. CDR1 and CDR2 (germline): SGHAT, FQNNGV. CDR3 in amino acids: CASLPSGGSTDTQYF. The CDR3 DNA reads as TGTGCCAGCCTCCCGAGCGGGGGTAGCACAGATACGCAGTATTTT.

V is TRBV5-4 and J is TRBJ1-4, with 7 nucleotides matching TRBD1. The CDR3 covers 15 residues. V lost 2 bases, J lost 3 bases, and 4 bases stayed unmatched. Looked up from germline, CDR1 is SGHNT and CDR2 is YYREEE (reference sequence). CDR3 DNA: TGTGCCAGCAGCTTACAGGGGAAGGCTAATGAAAAACTGTTTTTT. Its protein product is CASSLQGKANEKLFF.

V usage is TRBV7-6 and J usage is TRBJ2-3; no reliable D call. The CDR3 is made up of 13 amino acids. In germline, CDR1 is SGHVS, CDR2 FNYEAQ. V was cut by 1 base and J by 2 bases, with 4 bases left in between. The CDR3 DNA is TGTGCCAGCAGCTTAGTCTTCACAGATACGCAGTATTTT. As protein: CASSLVFTDTQYF.

J is TRBJ1-3 and V is TRBV6-5; D gene uncertain. The germline gives CDR1 MNHEY, CDR2 SVGAGI. The length of the CDR3 is 12 residues. V was clipped by 7 bases and J by 1 base, with 5 bases between them. The CDR3 DNA reads as TGTGCCAGCATAACATCTGGAAACACCATATATTTT. This codes for CASITSGNTIYF.

The V call is TRBV24-1, the J call TRBJ1-5; tentative D call: TRBD1 (6 bases). The V and J ends lost 6 bases and 3 bases respectively, with 8 bases between them. This CDR3 comprises 13 residues. Germline CDR1 KGHDR, CDR2 SFDVKD. CDR3 sequence: CATSQGNNQPQHF. The CDR3 DNA sequence: TGTGCCACCAGTCAGGGGAACAATCAGCCCCAGCATTTT.

This rearrangement joins TRBV6-1 to TRBJ2-2; possible D gene TRBD1, 6 bases. Germline V CDR1 and CDR2: MNHNS, SASEGT. Trimming pared 5 bases from V and 1 base from J, leaving 11 bases between. The CDR3 length is 15 residues. CDR3 loop: CASSHRDVNTGELFF. CDR3 coding DNA: TGTGCCAGCAGTCACAGGGATGTGAACACCGGGGAGCTGTTTTTT.

CDR3 DNA: TGTGCCAGCAGTTCGACAGGGGACAATGAGCAGTTCTTC. It encodes CASSSTGDNEQFF. The rearrangement joins TRBV12-3 or TRBV12-4 to TRBJ2-1; 8 positions match TRBD1. The V and J ends lost 4 bases and 5 bases, in that order; junction bases with no gene match: 1. This CDR3 has 13 amino acids.

The V and J genes are TRBV4-2 and TRBJ2-3; TRBD2 agrees at 15 bases. J gave up 1 base and V 0 bases, and 11 bases lay outside the gene matches. Germline-derived CDR1 and CDR2 are LGHNA and YNFKEQ. The CDR3 extends over 21 amino acids. The CDR3 protein is CASSQEGPGLAGGRGTDTQYF. The CDR3 DNA reads as TGTGCCAGCAGCCAAGAGGGTCCGGGACTAGCGGGGGGCCGGGGCACAGATACGCAGTATTTT.

The V and J genes are TRBV5-5 and TRBJ2-4; D is unresolved. Trimming removed 5 bases at V and 6 bases at J, with 12 bases between. The CDR3 contains 13 residues. The germline gives CDR1 SGHKS, CDR2 YYEKEE (reference sequence). The CDR3 region has the DNA TGTGCCAGCAGTTCCTTCTCGGGAAACATTCAGTACTTC. The encoded protein is CASSSFSGNIQYF.

This clone has more than one count but fewer than ten. This chain joins TRBV20-1 and TRBJ2-5; 9 bases line up with TRBD2. The trim removed 1 base at V and 10 bases at J, leaving 1 base unmatched. Germline V CDR1 and CDR2: DFQATT, SNEGSKA (reference sequence). This CDR3 contains 11 residues. This CDR3 is CSARGLADQYF. Written as DNA, the CDR3 is TGCAGTGCTAGAGGACTAGCGGACCAGTACTTC.

The rearrangement joins TRBV19 to TRBJ2-1; 10 nucleotides line up with TRBD1. The CDR3 has 20 residues. V was pared by 6 bases and J by 7 bases, with 24 bases of the junction left unmatched. Germline CDR1 is LNHDA and CDR2 is SQIVND (reference sequence). The CDR3 DNA reads TGTGCCAGTAGCGGAGGGCGACAGGGGGCCGGGAAAGGGGGACGGAATGAGCAGTTCTTC. This gives the protein CASSGGRQGAGKGGRNEQFF.

Written as DNA, the CDR3 is TGTGCCAGCAGCTTGGCAAACAATGAGCAGTTCTTC. As protein: CASSLANNEQFF. The chain is built from TRBV5-4 and TRBJ2-1; D remains unclear. In germline, CDR1 is SGHNT, CDR2 YYREEE (reference sequence). This CDR3 comprises 12 residues. The germline V and J ends were trimmed by 0 bases and 5 bases, with 3 bases remaining between them. Full variable domain (remainder filled in from reference TRBV5-4 and TRBJ2-1): ETGVTQSPTHLIKTRGQQVTLRCSSQSGHNTVSWYQQALGQGPQFIFQYYREEENGRGNFPPRFSGLQFPNYSSELNVNALELDDSALYLCASSLANNEQFFGPGTRLTVL.

The chain combines TRBV10-3 with TRBJ1-2; D is perhaps TRBD1 (6 bases). This CDR3 region has 16 residues. Germline loops: CDR1 ENHRY, CDR2 SYGVKD. The V end lost 6 bases, the J end lost 3 bases, and 20 bases lay between the germline ends. This CDR3 reads CAISNPGGGSDYGYTF. Written as DNA, the CDR3 is TGTGCCATCAGCAACCCCGGGGGGGGCAGTGACTATGGCTACACCTTC.

This chain connects TRBV19 to TRBJ1-2; TRBD1 aligns across 7 bases. This CDR3 is built from 11 residues. Trimming cost V 6 bases and J 8 bases; bases outside gene matches: 3. From germline, CDR1 is LNHDA and CDR2 SQIVND (reference sequence). For the CDR3, the DNA is TGTGCCAGTAGACAGGGGCGAGGCTACACCTTC. Translation: CASRQGRGYTF.

The chain links TRBV10-3 to TRBJ2-1, with a possible D match to TRBD2 (6 bases). Deletions cut 6 bases from V and 5 bases from J, with 20 bases between. The CDR3 length is 16 residues. Germline V lookup: CDR1 ENHRY, CDR2 SYGVKD. The CDR3 region is CAISTMAGSLNNEQFF. The CDR3 DNA reads as TGTGCCATCAGCACAATGGCGGGGTCGCTGAACAATGAGCAGTTCTTC.

The CDR3 DNA reads as TGTGCCAGCAGCTTAACTCCTAGCGGGGAGGAACACAATGAGCAGTTCTTC. It specifies CASSLTPSGEEHNEQFF. The gene calls are TRBV11-3 and TRBJ2-1; 9 bases map to TRBD2. The CDR3 totals 17 residues. In germline, CDR1 is SGHNT, CDR2 YENEEA. J was trimmed by 5 bases and V by 2 bases; bases with no gene match: 10.